The rows below give T cell receptor beta chains drawn from one sample of a study of T cell changes during pregnancy in multiple sclerosis. The data were produced by immunoSEQ multiplex PCR, yet TCRdb's version contains in-frame clones alone and is incomplete. The profile shows tens of thousands of clones, around 92% of them singletons. Specimen: peripheral blood, collected after pregnancy. These receptors were taken from a female donor with multiple sclerosis, enrolled in a pregnancy study. CDR3s include the opening cysteine and the closing phenylalanine or tryptophan. The D gene is left open where the match is weak. For some rows the clone size is stated as once, few or many, or as a class when expanded; others skip it.

d_gene	v_gene	j_gene	abundance	CDR3aa	CDR3nt
.	TRBV18	TRBJ1-6	.	CASSRGAGNSPLHF	TGTGCCAGCTCCCGTGGCGCGGGAAATTCACCCCTCCACTTT
.	TRBV30	TRBJ2-1	.	CAWSRGASYNEQFF	TGTGCCTGGAGTCGGGGGGCCTCCTACAATGAGCAGTTCTTC
.	TRBV2	TRBJ1-1	once	CASSARETEAFF	TGTGCCAGCAGCGCGAGGGAGACTGAAGCTTTCTTT
TRBD2	TRBV5-1	TRBJ2-1	once	CASSRSGDSYNEQFF	TGCGCCAGCTCGCGTAGCGGGGACTCCTACAATGAGCAGTTCTTC
TRBD2	TRBV7-7	TRBJ2-7	.	CASTPGLATLTYEQYF	TGTGCCAGCACCCCGGGACTAGCAACCCTTACCTACGAGCAGTACTTC
.	TRBV9	TRBJ2-5	.	CASSDRFETQYF	TGTGCCAGCAGCGATAGATTTGAGACCCAGTACTTC
.	TRBV2	TRBJ2-3	.	CASSGSGKSTDTQYF	TGTGCCAGCAGTGGATCCGGGAAGAGCACAGATACGCAGTATTTT
TRBD2	TRBV18	TRBJ2-7	.	CASSPLWGTSGGNSYEQYF	TGTGCCAGCTCACCATTGTGGGGGACTAGCGGGGGGAACTCCTACGAGCAGTACTTC
TRBD2	TRBV5-6	TRBJ2-1	.	CASSLGLAGNEQFF	TGTGCCAGCAGCTTGGGACTAGCGGGGAATGAGCAGTTCTTC
.	TRBV5-5	TRBJ1-5	.	CASSPHREGDYQPQHF	TGTGCCAGCAGCCCTCACCGGGAGGGGGACTATCAGCCCCAGCATTTT
TRBD1	TRBV6-5	TRBJ1-2	.	CASSETGGYGYTF	TGTGCCAGCAGTGAGACAGGGGGCTATGGCTACACCTTC
TRBD2	TRBV9	TRBJ2-2	once	CASSARAGGPHTGELFF	TGTGCCAGCAGCGCCCGAGCGGGGGGGCCCCACACCGGGGAGCTGTTTTTT
TRBD1	TRBV4-3	TRBJ1-2	.	CASSPRDRGHGYTF	TGCGCCAGCAGCCCCCGGGACAGGGGCCATGGCTACACCTTC
.	TRBV19	TRBJ1-1	few	CASSISAGQPMNTEAFF	TGTGCCAGTAGTATTTCTGCGGGGCAACCCATGAACACTGAAGCTTTCTTT
.	TRBV9	TRBJ1-2	.	CASSERPHFDVYGYTF	TGTGCCAGCAGCGAGAGGCCCCACTTTGATGTCTATGGCTACACCTTC
.	TRBV7-9	TRBJ2-5	once	CALGRYQETQYF	TGTGCGCTGGGGAGGTACCAAGAGACCCAGTACTTC
.	TRBV18	TRBJ2-3	.	CASSPNRGQSTDTQYF	TGTGCCAGCTCCCCTAATAGGGGCCAAAGTACAGATACGCAGTATTTT
TRBD1	TRBV5-1	TRBJ2-1	.	CASSRDRGEDEQFF	TGCGCCAGCAGCCGGGACAGGGGGGAGGATGAGCAGTTCTTC